The source of this T cell receptor (beta chain) is a study of identifying expanded T cells in peripheral blood (dated by TCRdb to the late 2010s). Regarding the research as a whole: Separate aliquots of the same genomic DNA pool were sequenced to produce technical replicates, and four replicates were compared in pairs.

General conclusions and limits of the study: The beta-binomial model significantly reduced the number of clones called differentially abundant and the false-positive rate across all healthy-donor time intervals. About 1.1 differentially abundant clones were flagged by the binomial model between technical replicates, whereas about 16 and 19 were flagged over approximately two weeks and four weeks, respectively. The authors expected biological variance in healthy repertoires might increase further over much longer intervals such as months to years. Across all healthy donors, variance in clone template counts between roughly two-week samples was found to increase significantly with total template count.

TCRbeta CDR3 regions were profiled with the immunoSEQ Assay using bias-controlled multiplex PCR amplification of genomic DNA. Regarding the original processing steps: The absolute abundance of each unique TCRbeta CDR3 region was quantified after sequences were collapsed and filtered. Differential abundance was assessed using a binomial (Fisher-equivalent) model and a beta-binomial model in which time-dependent variance fitted from healthy donors was added. Clones with fewer than 5 combined templates were removed, and differential abundance was called for clones with a Benjamini-Hochberg FDR below 0.01. Beta-binomial variance was modeled as a function of total template count across the two samples using the form v = (b*log(k)+a)^2. This is the immuneACCESS table as TCRdb keeps it, with only in-frame sequences that have V and J called. A part of the clones is gone; compared with another copy, unresolved V genes explain less than half, and the rest is unexplained. V and J calls and clone size are as listed in that table; D and trimming were resolved from the DNA. This sample comprises 45,000 to 60,000 clones, around 83% of them detected only once. Approximately 17% of the sample is held by the ten biggest clonotypes.

After removal of 6 bases from V and 10 bases from J, the junction retains 11 bases not matched to a gene. The germline V gene (reference sequence) gives CDR1 as MNHEY and CDR2 as SMNVEV. There are 15 amino acids in the CDR3, from cysteine to phenylalanine inclusive. Of the read, only the CDR3 DNA is kept; its 45 bases are in frame from base 1. No immune events, such as infections, were documented for the healthy donors during the collection period. Time-dependent variance in a beta-binomial model of T-cell clone differential abundance was calibrated using healthy-donor blood repertoires as a training cohort. There were around 10 healthy donors in the training cohort, of whom 3 were female and 7 were male. Donor ages ranged from about 25 to 64 years, with an average of around 45 years. Obtained from a commercial supplier, whole blood was collected from each healthy donor at three time points set two to three weeks apart. For immunosequencing, genomic DNA was extracted from unsorted whole blood.

Comment on this clone: The antigen it binds to is not known. No qualities accompany the bases; no much larger clone lies one base away.

The sequence joins TRBV27 to TRBJ1-6; 8 middle bases align to TRBD1. Sequencing was performed on blood. This receptor was taken from a person between 18 and 69 years old in good health. In nucleotide form, the sequence is TGTGCCAGCAGGGGTCGGCAGGGGGCATCCTCACCCCTCCACTTT. Its amino acids are CASRGRQGASSPLHF.